Listed below are T cell receptor beta chains from one sample, sequenced in a study of cytomegalovirus exposure and HLA in healthy donors. Sequenced by immunoSEQ multiplex PCR; TCRdb stores in-frame clones only, minus some. This sample yields fewer than 200,000 clones, of which about four fifths are seen a single time; roughly 1.5% belongs to the top ten. The sequencing input was PBMCs. The receptors shown here come from a woman under 30 in good health and CMV-seronegative. The CDR3 runs from the conserved cysteine through the conserved F or W. A D gene is named only where the DNA matches it firmly. Clone sizes are given selectively: once, few, many, or a class where the clone is expanded.

j_gene	d_gene	abundance	v_gene	CDR3nt	CDR3aa
TRBJ2-7	TRBD2	-	TRBV2	TGTGCCAGCAGGGGCGGAGCGGGAGGAGAACACGAGCAGTACTTC	CASRGGAGGEHEQYF
TRBJ1-1	-	-	TRBV6-6	TGTGCCAGCAGTTACTCGAAGTGGGAGCTTAACACTGAAGCTTTCTTT	CASSYSKWELNTEAFF
TRBJ2-1	-	-	TRBV5-4	TGTGCCAGCAGCTTGAGGGGGGGCTTCGGTGAGCAGTTCTTC	CASSLRGGFGEQFF
TRBJ2-5	-	-	TRBV4-1	TGCGCCAGCAGCCCAAGGGTAATAGCGACCCAAGAGACCCAGTACTTC	CASSPRVIATQETQYF
TRBJ1-2	-	-	TRBV6-5	TGTGCCAGCAGTATCACCGGGACTCGAAGGAATGGCTACACCTTC	CASSITGTRRNGYTF
TRBJ1-5	-	-	TRBV19	TGTGCCAGCCAAGATGGGTTAGCGAGACCCAGCAATCAGCCCCAGCATTTT	CASQDGLARPSNQPQHF
TRBJ2-5	-	-	TRBV28	TGTGCCAGCACCACTCTTAGGGGGAGACGGATTAAAGAGACCCAGTACTTC	CASTTLRGRRIKETQYF
TRBJ2-5	-	-	TRBV28	TGTGCCAGCAGTCCCGGAGGGAGCTCCAGAGAGACCCAGTACTTC	CASSPGGSSRETQYF
TRBJ2-1	TRBD2	-	TRBV11-2	TGTGCCAGCAGCTTAGACCGCTGGACTAGCGGGAGGGCCGGGCATGAGCAGTTCTTC	CASSLDRWTSGRAGHEQFF
TRBJ1-6	-	-	TRBV18	TGTGCCAGCTCACCAACTCCAGGGCTGAGCTCCTATAATTCACCCCTCCACTTT	CASSPTPGLSSYNSPLHF
TRBJ1-1	-	-	TRBV18	TGTGCCAGCTCACCGGGGCAGAGTATGAACACTGAAGCTTTCTTT	CASSPGQSMNTEAFF
TRBJ1-6	-	-	TRBV28	TGTGCCAGCAGACGGCGGACAACGAAAAGCTCCTATAATTCACCCCTCCACTTT	CASRRRTTKSSYNSPLHF
TRBJ2-5	-	-	TRBV7-2	TGTGCCAGCAGCCAATGGACAGATGGGACCCAGTACTTC	CASSQWTDGTQYF
TRBJ1-1	-	-	TRBV7-2	TGTGCCAGCAGCTTATCCGGGTTGGGGAACACTGAAGCTTTCTTT	CASSLSGLGNTEAFF
TRBJ2-3	-	-	TRBV15	TGTGCCACCAGCCCGGCGCTAGACACAGATACGCAGTATTTT	CATSPALDTDTQYF
TRBJ1-2	-	-	TRBV4-1	TGCGCCAGCAAGGACACCGGTCGGTATGGCTACACCTTC	CASKDTGRYGYTF
TRBJ1-2	-	-	TRBV10-3	TGTGCCATCAGTGGGACAGAAGCTAACTATGGCTACACCTTC	CAISGTEANYGYTF
TRBJ1-5	TRBD1	-	TRBV6-6	TGTGCCAGCAGTCTACCGACGACAGGGGGCAATCAGCCCCAGCATTTT	CASSLPTTGGNQPQHF
TRBJ2-1	-	-	TRBV7-2	TGTGCCAGCAGCTTAGACCGGGCTAGCCAAGCGTTCTTC	CASSLDRASQAFF
TRBJ2-1	TRBD2	-	TRBV7-9	TGTGCCAGCAGCCCCAGGACTAGCGGGGAATACAATGAGCAGTTCTTC	CASSPRTSGEYNEQFF
TRBJ1-1	-	-	TRBV5-5	TGTGCCAGCAGCTTGGGAGGGTTACCCACTGAAGCTTTCTTT	CASSLGGLPTEAFF
TRBJ1-2	-	-	TRBV19	TGTGCCAGTAGTACCCTACCGACAGCTGACTATGGCTACACCTTC	CASSTLPTADYGYTF
TRBJ2-7	TRBD2	-	TRBV7-9	TGTGCCAGCAGCCCTAAGGGGGCTAGCGGGAACGAGCAGTACTTC	CASSPKGASGNEQYF
TRBJ2-7	-	-	TRBV28	TGTGCCAGCAGTTCCCCGGGACACACGTACTACGAGCAGTACTTC	CASSSPGHTYYEQYF
TRBJ1-4	-	-	TRBV5-4	TGTGCCAGCAGTTACTATTTTGCACAGGGTCCTAATGAAAAACTGTTTTTT	CASSYYFAQGPNEKLFF
TRBJ2-2	TRBD2	once	TRBV9	TGTGCCAGCACCCCGGGAGGAAGGAACACCGGGGAGCTGTTTTTT	CASTPGGRNTGELFF
TRBJ1-1	-	-	TRBV7-2	TGTGCCAGCAGCCCCCCAGGAAACACTGAAGCTTTCTTT	CASSPPGNTEAFF
TRBJ1-3	TRBD1	few	TRBV7-9	TGTGCCTTAACAGGGGTCAACTCGGGAAACACCATATATTTT	CALTGVNSGNTIYF
TRBJ2-2	TRBD2	-	TRBV2	TGTGCCAGCATTGCCGGGACTAGCGGGAGTCTCACCGGGGAGCTGTTTTTT	CASIAGTSGSLTGELFF
TRBJ2-3	TRBD2	-	TRBV27	TGTGCCAGCAGTTTGGGAGGGACTGCCTTAGATACGCAGTATTTT	CASSLGGTALDTQYF
TRBJ2-1	TRBD2	-	TRBV19	TGTGCCAGTAGTATCCGACGAATACTAGCGGGAGGGTACAATGAGCAGTTCTTC	CASSIRRILAGGYNEQFF
TRBJ2-5	TRBD2	-	TRBV5-8	TGTGCCAGCAGCTTACGACTAGCAGAAGAAGAGACCCAGTACTTC	CASSLRLAEEETQYF